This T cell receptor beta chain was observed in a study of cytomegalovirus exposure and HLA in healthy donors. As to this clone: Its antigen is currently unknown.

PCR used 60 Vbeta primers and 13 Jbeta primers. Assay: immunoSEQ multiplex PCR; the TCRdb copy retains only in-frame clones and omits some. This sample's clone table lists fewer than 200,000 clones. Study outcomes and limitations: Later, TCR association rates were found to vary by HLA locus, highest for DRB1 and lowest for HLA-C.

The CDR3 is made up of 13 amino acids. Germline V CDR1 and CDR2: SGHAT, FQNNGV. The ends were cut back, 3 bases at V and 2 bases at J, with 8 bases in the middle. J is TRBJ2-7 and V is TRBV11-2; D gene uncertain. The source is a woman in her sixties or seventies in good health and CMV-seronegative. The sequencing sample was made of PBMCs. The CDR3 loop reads CASSFRQTYEQYF. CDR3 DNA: TGTGCCAGCAGCTTTCGACAAACCTACGAGCAGTACTTC. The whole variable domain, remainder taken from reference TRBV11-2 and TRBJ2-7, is EAGVAQSPRYKIIEKRQSVAFWCNPISGHATLYWYQQILGQGPKLLIQFQNNGVVDDSQLPKDRFSAERLKGVDSTLKIQPAKLEDSAVYLCASSFRQTYEQYFGPGTRLTVT.